The 16 T cell receptor beta chains reported below all come from one sample, sequenced in a study of blood T cell repertoires in COVID-19. Only in-frame clones appear in the TCRdb table, and some are missing; sequencing was by immunoSEQ multiplex PCR. Among some 93,000 clones listed, about 89% were seen once. The sample taken for sequencing was peripheral blood. The receptors come from a man in his fifties with acute or convalescent COVID-19.

J is TRBJ2-3 and V is TRBV5-1; 8 positions agree with TRBD1. Germline assignment: CDR1 SGHRS and CDR2 YFSETQ. J gave up 3 bases and V 4 bases, and 13 bases lay outside the gene matches. The CDR3 is 17 residues long. CDR3 nucleotide sequence: TGCGCCAGCAGCATAGGACAGGGAACACCTAGGACAGATACGCAGTATTTT. This sequence encodes CASSIGQGTPRTDTQYF.

V and J are TRBV7-9 and TRBJ2-5; D perhaps matches TRBD1 (6 bases). V lost 6 bases, J lost 2 bases, and 10 bases lay in between. CDR3 size: 13 residues. Germline values: CDR1 SEHNR, CDR2 FQNEAQ (reference sequence). The CDR3 here is CASRRGGQETQYF. CDR3 nucleotides: TGTGCCAGCAGGAGAGGGGGACAAGAGACCCAGTACTTC.

The chain combines TRBV11-3 with TRBJ2-1; TRBD2 agrees at 8 bases. Germline V gene data show CDR1 as SGHNT and CDR2 as YENEEA. The ends lost 5 bases at V and 4 bases at J; junction bases unmatched: 7. CDR3 length: 15 amino acids. For the CDR3, the DNA is TGTGCCAGCAGCCCCCCGGGACTAGGGTACAATGAGCAGTTCTTC. Encoded protein: CASSPPGLGYNEQFF.

The V call is TRBV19, the J call TRBJ2-1; a possible D gene is TRBD2 (5 bases). Trimming took off 5 bases at V and 9 bases at J, with 17 bases between the two ends. The CDR3 loop spans 14 amino acids. The germline V gene encodes CDR1 LNHDA and CDR2 SQIVND (reference sequence). As DNA, the CDR3 is TGTGCCAGTAGTCCCCAGGAACTAGTCCCTGAGCAGTTCTTC. Translated: CASSPQELVPEQFF.

The chain combines TRBV2 with TRBJ1-1; 7 bases agree with TRBD1. The V gene end was trimmed by 4 bases and the J gene end by 0 bases; junction bases not matched to a gene: 14. The CDR3 covers 18 residues. CDR1 and CDR2 (germline): SNHLY, FYNNEI. The CDR3 spells CASSAPETGLGMNTEAFF. CDR3 DNA sequence: TGTGCCAGCAGTGCCCCTGAGACAGGGTTGGGAATGAACACTGAAGCTTTCTTT.

CDR3: CASSYSRLQETQYF. The DNA of the CDR3 is TGTGCCAGCAGTTACTCGAGACTTCAAGAGACCCAGTACTTC. The genes are TRBV6-6 and TRBJ2-5; D call uncertain. The V end lost 0 bases, the J end lost 2 bases, and 7 bases lay between the germline ends. CDR3 length: 14 amino acids. In germline, CDR1 is MNHNY, CDR2 SVGAGI (reference sequence).

This chain joins TRBV7-6 and TRBJ2-2; 9 bases fit TRBD2. CDR1 and CDR2 from the germline V gene are SGHVS and FNYEAQ. The junction had 9 bases not matched to a gene; V was cut back by 5 bases and J by 5 bases. The CDR3 is 16 residues long. This CDR3 reads CASSISSGKGTGELFF. Here the CDR3 DNA reads TGTGCCAGCAGCATATCTAGCGGGAAGGGAACCGGGGAGCTGTTTTTT.

The chain employs TRBV3-1 (or the pseudogene TRBV3-2) and TRBJ1-4, with D unresolved. Germline V lookup: CDR1 LGHDT, CDR2 YNNKEL (reference sequence). Trimming stripped 3 bases from V and 8 bases from J, with 10 bases between. This CDR3 comprises 13 residues. CDR3 amino acids: CASSQRGNEKLFF. The CDR3 region has the DNA TGTGCCAGCAGCCAGCGGGGTAACGAAAAACTGTTTTTT.

This clone occurred once. The chain recombines TRBV5-8 with TRBJ1-2; D call uncertain. Germline V CDR1 and CDR2: SGHTS, YDEGEE. CDR3 length: 14 residues. V was pared by 0 bases and J by 5 bases, with 11 bases between. The CDR3 DNA reads TGTGCCAGCAGCTTGGTCAGCGCGGTGTATGGCTACACCTTC. Protein sequence: CASSLVSAVYGYTF. Full variable domain (missing parts from reference TRBV5-8 and TRBJ1-2): EAGVTQSPTHLIKTRGQQATLRCSPISGHTSVYWYQQALGLGLQFLLWYDEGEERNRGNFPPRFSGRQFPNYSSELNVNALELEDSALYLCASSLVSAVYGYTFGSGTRLTVV.

This rearrangement joins TRBV18 to TRBJ2-7; D gene ambiguous. Trimming shortened V by 2 bases and J by 2 bases, and 10 bases separated the two germline ends. Germline V gene sequence: CDR1 KGHSH, CDR2 LQKENI. The CDR3 is made up of 14 amino acids. CDR3 sequence reads: CASSPSGSAYEQYF. The CDR3 nucleotides read TGTGCCAGCTCACCATCAGGATCAGCCTACGAGCAGTACTTC.

The genes are TRBV6-5 and TRBJ1-1, with D maybe TRBD1 (6 bases). This CDR3 comprises 14 residues. The V gene lost 8 bases and the J gene lost 2 bases, with 15 bases spanning the gap. Germline V gene sequence: CDR1 MNHEY, CDR2 SVGAGI. For the CDR3, the DNA is TGTGCCAGCCGACTCGACAGGCTTAACACTGAAGCTTTCTTT. It translates to CASRLDRLNTEAFF.

With regard to this clone: This likely comes from a read error, as the CDR3 has no conserved phenylalanine or tryptophan at its end. The DNA is omitted, as the CDR3 cannot be located on it reliably, and the CDR3 follows TCRdb's listing. The gene calls are TRBV7-5 and TRBJ1-1. TRBV7-5 is marked as a pseudogene. Inclusive of both ends, the CDR3 amounts to 12 amino acids. CDR3: CVRSLARKGRSG.

The J gene is TRBJ1-1, the V gene TRBV18; D is unclear. Per the germline V gene, CDR1 is KGHSH and CDR2 is LQKENI. This CDR3 is built from 16 residues. V lost 3 bases and J 0 bases, leaving 14 bases between the germline ends. This CDR3 is CASSPRGSNMNTEAFF. CDR3 sequence (DNA): TGTGCCAGCTCACCGCGAGGCTCCAACATGAACACTGAAGCTTTCTTT.

This CDR3 is CASSYREGQPQHF. The CDR3 region has the DNA TGTGCCAGCAGTTACAGGGAAGGTCAGCCCCAGCATTTT. The chain carries TRBV27 and TRBJ1-5; D is perhaps TRBD1 (6 bases). Germline V gene sequence: CDR1 MNHEY, CDR2 SMNVEV (reference sequence). Trimming stripped 4 bases from V and 6 bases from J, with 10 bases between. CDR3 length equals 13 residues.

The gene calls are TRBV5-1 and TRBJ2-1; 12 bases match TRBD1. CDR1 and CDR2 (germline): SGHRS, YFSETQ. Trimming at V came to 0 bases and at J to 9 bases, leaving 4 bases not matched to a gene. CDR3 length: 15 amino acids. In DNA form, the CDR3 reads TGCGCCAGCAGCTTGGAGGGACAGGGGGCTGGTGAGCAGTTCTTC. Its translation: CASSLEGQGAGEQFF.

The chain combines TRBV5-1 with TRBJ2-2, with D unresolved. The germline V gene encodes CDR1 SGHRS and CDR2 YFSETQ. V dropped 1 base and J dropped 6 bases, with 10 bases sitting between them. This CDR3 is 14 amino acids long. For the CDR3, the DNA is TGCGCCAGCAGCTTGAACGGGTCCCCCGGGGAGCTGTTTTTT. Encoded protein: CASSLNGSPGELFF.